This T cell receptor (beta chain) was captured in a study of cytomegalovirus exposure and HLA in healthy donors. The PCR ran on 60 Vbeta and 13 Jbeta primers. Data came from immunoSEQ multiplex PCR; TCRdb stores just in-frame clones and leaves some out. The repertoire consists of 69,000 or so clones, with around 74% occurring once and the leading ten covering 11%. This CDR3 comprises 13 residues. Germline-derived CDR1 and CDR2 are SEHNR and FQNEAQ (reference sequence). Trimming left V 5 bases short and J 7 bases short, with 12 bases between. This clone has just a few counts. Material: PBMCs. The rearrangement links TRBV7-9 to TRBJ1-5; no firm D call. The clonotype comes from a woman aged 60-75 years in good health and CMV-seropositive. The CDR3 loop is CASSIEGIQPQHF. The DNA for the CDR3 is TGTGCCAGCAGCATTGAGGGTATCCAGCCCCAGCATTTT.